The 21 T cell receptor beta chains given below trace back to one sample, sequenced in a study of cytomegalovirus exposure and HLA in healthy donors. Amplification used 60 Vbeta primers and 13 Jbeta primers. The method was immunoSEQ multiplex PCR; TCRdb's version includes in-frame clones alone and lacks a portion of them. The sample contains some 120,000 clones, roughly 75% of which appear only once. Sequences were obtained from PBMCs. These receptor sequences come from a female donor in good health and CMV-seronegative.

This clone occurred a few times. V usage is TRBV29-1 and J usage is TRBJ1-4; TRBD1 matches at 10 bases. Trimming cost V 7 bases and J 4 bases; bases outside gene matches: 9. The germline CDR1 and CDR2 sequences are SQVTM and ANQGSEA. The CDR3 has 15 amino acids. The CDR3 region has the DNA TGCAGCGCGAGTCCGGGACAGGGGCTTAATGAAAAACTGTTTTTT. Translation gives CSASPGQGLNEKLFF.

The rearrangement joins TRBV18 to TRBJ2-5, with 7 bases that match TRBD2. The last part of the DNA fits TRBJ2-7 better; the J call may be wrong. The CDR3 spans 16 residues. Germline-derived CDR1 and CDR2 are KGHSH and LQKENI. DNA of the CDR3: TGTGCCAGCTCACCAGAGGACGCGGGAGCCATTAACGAGCAGTACTTC. Translation: CASSPEDAGAINEQYF.

The rearrangement joins TRBV18 to TRBJ2-3, with TRBD2 matching 11 bases. Germline V gives CDR1 KGHSH, CDR2 LQKENI. J lost 5 bases, V lost 4 bases, and 5 bases had no gene match. The CDR3 has 15 residues. Here the CDR3 reads CASSLLAGERDTQYF. For the CDR3, the DNA is TGTGCCAGCTCACTACTAGCGGGGGAACGAGATACGCAGTATTTT.

This chain uses TRBV25-1 with TRBJ1-3; TRBD1 matches 7 bases. The CDR3 runs to 16 residues. CDR1 is MGHDK and CDR2 is SYGVNS in the germline V gene. V was pared by 10 bases and J by 0 bases, with 12 bases of the junction left unmatched. CDR3 sequence reads: CATAPDRLDSGNTIYF. As DNA, the CDR3 is TGTGCCACCGCACCGGACAGGCTCGACTCTGGAAACACCATATATTTT.

J is TRBJ2-5 and V is TRBV5-1; 8 nucleotides align to TRBD2. The V gene end was trimmed by 5 bases and the J gene end by 2 bases; junction bases not matched to a gene: 8. CDR1 SGHRS and CDR2 YFSETQ come from the germline V gene. The CDR3 has 15 residues. The CDR3 DNA sequence: TGCGCCAGCAGACTCACTCGGGGGGGACAAGAGACCCAGTACTTC. Translated: CASRLTRGGQETQYF.

This chain connects TRBV28 to TRBJ1-2; 7 bases map to TRBD1. The CDR3 is 13 amino acids. Trimming cost V 6 bases and J 10 bases; bases outside gene matches: 11. Germline CDR1 reads MDHEN; CDR2 reads SYDVKM. The CDR3 bases are TGTGCCAGCAGAGGCCAGGGGGGTCGTGACTACACCTTC. This codes for CASRGQGGRDYTF.

This chain links TRBV5-3 with TRBJ1-2; no clear D. TRBV5-3 is an ORF for which the function is uncertain. Trimming took 4 bases from V and 8 from J, leaving 9 bases between them. The CDR3 spans 11 residues. The CDR3 DNA is TGTGCCAGAAGCCCGGTACGGGGCTACACCTTC. Its translation: CARSPVRGYTF.

The V and J genes are TRBV30 and TRBJ1-4, with D hard to call. Trimming left V 1 base short and J 8 bases short, with 8 bases between. Germline V gene data show CDR1 as GTSNPN and CDR2 as SVGIG (reference sequence). The CDR3 consists of 12 residues. CDR3 protein: CAWSARVEKLFF. CDR3 in DNA: TGTGCCTGGAGTGCCCGGGTAGAAAAACTGTTTTTT.

This clone was seen a single time. The chain employs TRBV7-2 and TRBJ2-5; 11 bases line up with TRBD2. The V gene's germline CDR1 is SGHTA and CDR2 FQGNSA. This CDR3 has 16 amino acids. The ends lost 5 bases at V and 0 bases at J; junction bases unmatched: 5. As DNA, the CDR3 is TGTGCCAGCAGCACGGGACTAGCGGCGTACCAAGAGACCCAGTACTTC. Translating it yields CASSTGLAAYQETQYF.

J is TRBJ2-7 and V is TRBV6-5, with TRBD1 matching over 10 bases. The CDR3 has 14 amino acids. The germline gives CDR1 MNHEY, CDR2 SVGAGI. V lost 2 bases, J lost 6 bases, and 4 bases stayed unmatched. In DNA, the CDR3 is TGTGCCAGCAGTTACGGGACAGGGGAGGTCGAGCAGTACTTC. The encoded protein is CASSYGTGEVEQYF.

The table lists this clone with a few counts. This rearrangement joins TRBV28 to TRBJ2-5; 9 nucleotides line up with TRBD2. The assigned J gene may be wrong: the sequence end matches TRBJ2-7 better. Germline V gene data show CDR1 as MDHEN and CDR2 as SYDVKM. The CDR3 is made up of 14 amino acids. CDR3 nucleotides: TGTGCCAGCAGTTTGGTAGCGGGAGACGCCGAGCAGTACTTC. Protein: CASSLVAGDAEQYF.

The chain uses TRBV7-8 and TRBJ2-1; possibly TRBD2 for D (6 bases). The CDR3 loop spans 16 amino acids. The ends were cut back, 6 bases at V and 6 bases at J, with 21 bases in the middle. CDR1 is SGHVS, CDR2 FQNEAQ, per germline. The CDR3 DNA is TGTGCCAGCAGATATAAGATCGGGGGTCTGGGCAATGAGCAGTTCTTC. It translates to CASRYKIGGLGNEQFF. Based on the CDR3 plus reference TRBV7-8 and TRBJ2-1, the full variable domain is GAGVSQSPRYKVAKRGQDVALRCDPISGHVSLFWYQQALGQGPEFLTYFQNEAQLDKSGLPSDRFFAERPEGSVSTLKIQRTQQEDSAVYLCASRYKIGGLGNEQFFGPGTRLTVL.

This clone was observed a few times. The rearrangement uses TRBV28 and TRBJ2-5, with 7 bases lining up with TRBD1. The end of the DNA fits TRBJ2-7 better, so the J call may be wrong. This CDR3 is built from 16 residues. Germline CDR1 is MDHEN and CDR2 is SYDVKM. Here the CDR3 DNA reads TGTGCCAGCAGTCCAACGACAGGGCTGAGCTCCTACGAGCAGTACTTC. Residues: CASSPTTGLSSYEQYF.

The chain employs TRBV15 and TRBJ2-5, with D possibly matching TRBD2 (6 bases). The CDR3 length is 15 residues. CDR1 is LNHNV, CDR2 YYDKDF, per germline (reference sequence). V was shortened by 5 bases and J by 5 bases, with 18 bases between the two germline ends. The CDR3 here is CATSERGTRSETQYF. As DNA, the CDR3 is TGTGCCACCAGCGAACGGGGGACCAGATCCGAGACCCAGTACTTC. The entire variable domain, with the rest obtained from reference TRBV15 and TRBJ2-5, is as follows: DAMVIQNPRYQVTQFGKPVTLSCSQTLNHNVMYWYQQKSSQAPKLLFHYYDKDFNNEADTPDNFQSRRPNTSFCFLDIRSPGLGDTAMYLCATSERGTRSETQYFGPGTRLLVL.

The chain employs TRBV27 and TRBJ1-4; the D is unclear. Germline CDR1 MNHEY, CDR2 SMNVEV (reference sequence). The V and J ends lost 3 bases and 1 base respectively, with 9 bases between them. There are 15 residues in the CDR3. The CDR3 bases are TGTGCCAGCAGTTTTGCCAGAGGAACTAATGAAAAACTGTTTTTT. Translated: CASSFARGTNEKLFF.

This clone was seen a handful of times. CDR3 DNA: TGTGCCTGGAGTGTCAGGGGGCTGACGCAAGAGACCCAGTACTTC. The encoded protein is CAWSVRGLTQETQYF. The V call is TRBV30, the J call TRBJ2-5; TRBD1 agrees at 8 bases. From germline, CDR1 is GTSNPN and CDR2 SVGIG (reference sequence). This CDR3 has 15 amino acids. V gave up 0 bases and J gave up 2 bases; unmatched junction bases: 5.

Turning to this clone: The identical CDR3 is also encoded by other nucleotide sequences in the sample. This sequence joins TRBV30 and TRBJ1-5; TRBD1 aligns across 7 bases. Looked up from germline, CDR1 is GTSNPN and CDR2 is SVGIG (reference sequence). V shed 3 bases, J shed 4 bases, and the junction held 3 bases outside the gene matches. The CDR3 is 13 residues long. The CDR3 loop is CAWSPGGNQPQHF. CDR3 DNA sequence: TGTGCCTGGAGCCCAGGGGGGAATCAGCCCCAGCATTTT.

The chain carries TRBV4-1 and TRBJ2-2; tentative D call: TRBD1 (5 bases). Germline V gene sequence: CDR1 MGHRA, CDR2 YSYEKL. The CDR3 runs 14 residues. V lost 10 bases and J lost 3, with 15 bases in between. For the CDR3, the DNA is TGCGCCACCCGCAATTTCAGGGACACCGGGGAGCTGTTTTTT. It yields the protein CATRNFRDTGELFF.

The rearrangement links TRBV18 to TRBJ2-5, with 8 bases matching TRBD1. The V gene's germline CDR1 is KGHSH and CDR2 LQKENI. This CDR3 spans 14 amino acids. J gave up 7 bases and V 4 bases, and 8 bases lay outside the gene matches. The DNA for the CDR3 is TGTGCCAGCTCACTGGACAGGGACCCAGGGACCCAGTACTTC. Amino acid sequence: CASSLDRDPGTQYF.

J is TRBJ2-2 and V is TRBV21-1; the table's D call TRBD1 went unverified against the DNA. TRBV21-1 is marked as a pseudogene. This CDR3 region has 16 residues. DNA of the CDR3: TGTGCCAGCAGCAAAAGCCCCCGACAGATAACCGGGGAGCTGTTTTTT. It specifies CASSKSPRQITGELFF.

The J gene is TRBJ1-4, the V gene TRBV18; 9 bases map to TRBD1. Germline loops: CDR1 KGHSH, CDR2 LQKENI. The CDR3 spans 15 residues. V trimming: 3 bases; J trimming: 3 bases; junction bases outside the gene matches: 2. DNA for the CDR3: TGTGCCAGCTCACCGGACAGGGGCCCTAATGAAAAACTGTTTTTT. Its protein product is CASSPDRGPNEKLFF.